This section outlines one T cell receptor (beta chain) sequence together with its context. The data are from a study of monozygotic twins with inflammatory bowel disease. TCR libraries were prepared from about 3.5 ug total RNA each. Each UMI, carrying a 6-nucleotide sample barcode, came from template switching. Using TCRalpha and TCRbeta cDNA, the researchers carried out two nested PCRs that lasted roughly 16 and 10 cycles. TCRdb reanalyzed the 5' RACE reads, giving one entry per CDR3 protein sequence and no DNA. The sample has more than 350,000 distinct CDR3 sequences. Whole blood served as the source of total RNA, and no T cell sorting took place. Per germline, CDR1 MNHNS and CDR2 SASEGT. This CDR3 contains 15 residues.

The sequencing sample was made of blood. The rearrangement uses TRBV6-1 and TRBJ1-2. The source of this sequence is a human donor with ulcerative colitis or Crohn's disease, or a healthy co-twin of an affected twin (not recorded which). CDR3 amino acids: CASSVRGGLSYGYTF.